This TCR beta chain emerged from a study of T-cell memory formation after mild COVID-19. Study-wide results and limits: The main location of contracting CD4+ clones was CM and EM, and that of contracting CD8+ clones was EMRA. The authors did not confirm SARS-CoV-2 specificity of second-wave clones peaking day 37.

TCRdb reprocessed the 5' RACE reads with MiXCR, giving one entry per CDR3 protein. This table has hundreds of thousands of distinct CDR3 sequences, 24% appearing once. This clonotype was picked up a small number of times. Antigen specificity is unknown. V lost 6 bases and J 2 bases, leaving 13 bases between the germline ends. This CDR3 region has 13 residues. In germline, CDR1 is SQVTM, CDR2 ANQGSEA. The clonotype was recovered from an adult woman who had mild COVID-19 (a few samples of this study predate the infection). Cell type and time point are not known. The V call is TRBV29-1, the J call TRBJ1-2; perhaps TRBD1 as D (6 bases). The specimen sequenced was PBMCs or a T cell subset sorted from them (not recorded which). The CDR3 loop is CSVDTGYNYGYTF. CDR3 DNA: TGCAGCGTAGACACAGGGTACAACTATGGCTACACCTTC.